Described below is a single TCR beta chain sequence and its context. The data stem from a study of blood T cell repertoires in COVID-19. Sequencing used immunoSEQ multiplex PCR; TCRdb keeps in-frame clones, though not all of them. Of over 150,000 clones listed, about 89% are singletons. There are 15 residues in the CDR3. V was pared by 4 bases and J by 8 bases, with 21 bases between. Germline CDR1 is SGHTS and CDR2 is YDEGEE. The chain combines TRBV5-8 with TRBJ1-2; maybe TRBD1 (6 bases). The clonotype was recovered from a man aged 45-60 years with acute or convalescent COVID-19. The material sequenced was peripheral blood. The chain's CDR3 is CASSPRGQGVWGYTF. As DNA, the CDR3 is TGTGCCAGCAGCCCACGGGGACAAGGCGTTTGGGGCTACACCTTC.